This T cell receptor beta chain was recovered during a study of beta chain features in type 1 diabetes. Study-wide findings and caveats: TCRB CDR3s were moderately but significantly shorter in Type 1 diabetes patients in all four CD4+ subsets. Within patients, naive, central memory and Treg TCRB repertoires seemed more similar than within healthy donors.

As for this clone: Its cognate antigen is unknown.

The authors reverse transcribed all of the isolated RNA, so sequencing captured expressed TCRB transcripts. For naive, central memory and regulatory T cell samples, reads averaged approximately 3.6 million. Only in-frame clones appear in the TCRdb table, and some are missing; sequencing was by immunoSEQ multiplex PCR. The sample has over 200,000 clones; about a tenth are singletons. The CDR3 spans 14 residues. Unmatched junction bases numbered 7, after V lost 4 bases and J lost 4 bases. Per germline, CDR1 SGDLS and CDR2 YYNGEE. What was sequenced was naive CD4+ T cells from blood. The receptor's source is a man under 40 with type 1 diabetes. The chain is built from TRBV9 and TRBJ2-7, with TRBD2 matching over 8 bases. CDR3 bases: TGTGCCAGCAGCCCCGGGACTAGGTGGTACGAGCAGTACTTC. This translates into CASSPGTRWYEQYF.